Below, one T cell receptor beta chain is given with its context. The authors' processing: Cell counts per sample came from amplifying reference gene primers. Some clones are missing from TCRdb's copy, which holds only in-frame ones; the method was immunoSEQ multiplex PCR. D and trimming come from the DNA, and the V and J calls and clone size come from that table. The data hold roughly 230,000 clones, with 89% observed a single time. The sample belongs to a study of blood T cell repertoires in COVID-19. Germline V gene sequence: CDR1 MDHEN, CDR2 SYDVKM. The length of the CDR3 is 17 residues. V lost 6 bases, J lost 7 bases, and 25 bases lay in between.

Specimen: peripheral blood. This TCR was sampled from a middle-aged woman who had recovered from COVID-19. The genes are TRBV28 and TRBJ1-5; maybe TRBD1 (5 bases). The DNA for the CDR3 is TGTGCCAGCAGCCCCCCCCTGTCTACGGGGGTAAAACAGCCCCAGCATTTT. This sequence encodes CASSPPLSTGVKQPQHF.